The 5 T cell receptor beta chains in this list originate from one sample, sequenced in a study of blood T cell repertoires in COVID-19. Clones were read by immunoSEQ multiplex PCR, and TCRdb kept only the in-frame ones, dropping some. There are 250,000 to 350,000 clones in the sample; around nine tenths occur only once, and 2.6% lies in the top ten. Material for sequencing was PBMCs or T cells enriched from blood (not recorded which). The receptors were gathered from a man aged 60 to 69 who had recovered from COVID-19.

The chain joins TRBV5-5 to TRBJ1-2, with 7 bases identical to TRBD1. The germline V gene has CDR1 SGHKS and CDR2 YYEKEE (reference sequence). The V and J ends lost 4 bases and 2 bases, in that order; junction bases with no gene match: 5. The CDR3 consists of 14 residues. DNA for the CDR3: TGTGCCAGCAGCCCCGGACAGGCCAACTATGGCTACACCTTC. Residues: CASSPGQANYGYTF.

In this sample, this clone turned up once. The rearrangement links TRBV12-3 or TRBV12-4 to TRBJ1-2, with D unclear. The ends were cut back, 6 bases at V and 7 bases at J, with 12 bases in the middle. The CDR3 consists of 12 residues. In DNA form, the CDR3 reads TGTGCCAGCAGCCCCGACATCCTTGGCTACACCTTC. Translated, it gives CASSPDILGYTF.

CDR3 loop: CASSHRQLFGSGNTIYF. The CDR3 DNA follows: TGTGCCAGCAGCCACAGACAGCTATTCGGCTCTGGAAACACCATATATTTT. The chain has TRBV3-1 (or the pseudogene TRBV3-2) and TRBJ1-3; D may be TRBD1 (5 bases). Per germline, CDR1 LGHDT and CDR2 YNNKEL (reference sequence). Trimming took 3 bases from V and 0 from J, leaving 15 bases between them. There are 17 residues in the CDR3.

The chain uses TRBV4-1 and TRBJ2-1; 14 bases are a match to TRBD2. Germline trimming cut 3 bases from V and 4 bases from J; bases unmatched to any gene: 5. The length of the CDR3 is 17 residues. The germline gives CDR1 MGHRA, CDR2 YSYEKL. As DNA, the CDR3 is TGCGCCAGCAGCCACGCTCGACTAGCGGGAGGGTACAATGAGCAGTTCTTC. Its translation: CASSHARLAGGYNEQFF.

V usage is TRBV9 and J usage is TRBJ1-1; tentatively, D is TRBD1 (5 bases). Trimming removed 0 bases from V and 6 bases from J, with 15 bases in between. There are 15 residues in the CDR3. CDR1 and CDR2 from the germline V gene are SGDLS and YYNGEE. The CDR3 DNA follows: TGTGCCAGCAGCGTAGGCGGGGCAGGGAAGGCTGAAGCTTTCTTT. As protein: CASSVGGAGKAEAFF.